This T cell receptor (beta chain) is drawn from a study of T cell responses to AZD1222 COVID-19 vaccine. Germline V lookup: CDR1 SGHTA, CDR2 FQGNSA. CDR3 length equals 17 residues. J gave up 5 bases and V 5 bases, and 12 bases lay outside the gene matches. Findings of the study overall: Regions 160-218 and 743-854 dominated among vaccine-associated CD4 TCRs spanning spike. Mostly white British, mostly female donors; authors suggested clonal diversity may be underestimated. Baseline antibody screening turned up just a handful of seropositive AZD1222 recipients.

Remarks on this clone: What it recognizes is unknown.

The protocol was immunoSEQ multiplex PCR, while the TCRdb copy is restricted to in-frame clones and leaves out a portion. The repertoire holds 150,000 to 200,000 clones, 85% to 95% seen once, with 0.6% to 0.7% in the top ten. This chain uses TRBV7-2 with TRBJ2-2; TRBD2 matches 9 bases. The material was peripheral blood, obtained on day 0 of AZD1222 vaccination. The sequence came from an adult in good health. The CDR3 coding sequence is TGTGCCAGCAGCAACCATTGGACTAGCGTGGATACCGGGGAGCTGTTTTTT. This encodes CASSNHWTSVDTGELFF.